This T cell receptor beta chain is drawn from a study of T-cell memory formation after mild COVID-19. Overall study context: TCR clustering was largely donor specific. Study-wide points: Clones that contracted from day 15 to 85 were balanced CD4/CD8, while later expanders leaned CD4+. Of the contracting clones, CD4+ ones lay mainly in CM and EM, and CD8+ ones in EMRA.

A note on this clonotype: Its target is not known.

Researchers used 5'RACE with constant-segment primers to make TCR alpha and TCR beta cDNA libraries that carry sample barcodes and UMIs. TCRdb ran MiXCR on the 5' RACE reads and lists one entry per CDR3 protein. The sample contains hundreds of thousands of distinct CDR3 sequences, 20% of which appear only once. Trimming cost V 0 bases and J 5 bases, with 10 bases left between them. The CDR3 has 14 residues. The chain is built from TRBV23-1 and TRBJ2-5; a weak D match, TRBD2 (5 bases). TRBV23-1 qualifies as an ORF whose function is uncertain. Sequenced sample: PBMCs or a T cell subset sorted from them (not recorded which). The source is an adult woman who had mild COVID-19 (a few samples of this study predate the infection). Cell type and time point are not known. This CDR3 reads CASSQSVQRETQYF. The CDR3 region has the DNA TGCGCCAGCAGTCAATCAGTCCAGCGGGAGACCCAGTACTTC.